The clone carrying this TCR beta chain was counted a single time. What it binds is unknown. This entry is derived from a study of cytomegalovirus exposure and HLA in healthy donors. The study's findings and limits: Later analysis placed DRB1 highest and HLA-C lowest in TCR association rates, which differed by HLA locus. In an earlier analysis, in some 600 donors, most V segments appeared productive either ~87% or ~30% of the time. Cytomegalovirus status was reportedly diagnosed by the classifier with high sensitivity and specificity.

Amplification used 60 Vbeta primers and 13 Jbeta primers. Here immunoSEQ multiplex PCR was the method, and the copy in TCRdb shows in-frame clones only, minus some. The table shows 100,000 to 150,000 clones, with roughly 70% occurring only once. This CDR3 comprises 16 residues. V trimming: 3 bases; J trimming: 4 bases; junction bases outside the gene matches: 7. Germline V gene data show CDR1 as SGDLS and CDR2 as YYNGEE. This TCR derives from a man aged 30 to 45 in good health and CMV-seronegative. Sample: PBMCs. The chain has TRBV9 and TRBJ2-2; 9 positions agree with TRBD1. CDR3 sequence (DNA): TGTGCCAGCAGCGGGCTGGGACAGGGAATCACCGGGGAGCTGTTTTTT. Residues: CASSGLGQGITGELFF.